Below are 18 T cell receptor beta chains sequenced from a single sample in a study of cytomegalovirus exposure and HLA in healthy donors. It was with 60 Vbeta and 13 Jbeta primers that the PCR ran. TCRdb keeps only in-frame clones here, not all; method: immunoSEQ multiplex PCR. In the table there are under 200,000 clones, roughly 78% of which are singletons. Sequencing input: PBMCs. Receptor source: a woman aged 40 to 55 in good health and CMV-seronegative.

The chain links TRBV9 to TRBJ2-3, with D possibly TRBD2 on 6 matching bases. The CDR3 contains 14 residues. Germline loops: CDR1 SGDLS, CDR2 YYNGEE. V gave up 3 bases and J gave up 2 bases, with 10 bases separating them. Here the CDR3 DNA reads TGTGCCAGCAGCGCGGGGGACCTCACAGATACGCAGTATTTT. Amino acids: CASSAGDLTDTQYF.

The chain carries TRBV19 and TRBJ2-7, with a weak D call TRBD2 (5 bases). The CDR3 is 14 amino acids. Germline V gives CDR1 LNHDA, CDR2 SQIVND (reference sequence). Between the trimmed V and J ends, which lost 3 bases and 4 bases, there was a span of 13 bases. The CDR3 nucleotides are TGTGCCAGTAGTATCTCTCCAACGGGGTACGAGCAGTACTTC. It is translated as CASSISPTGYEQYF.

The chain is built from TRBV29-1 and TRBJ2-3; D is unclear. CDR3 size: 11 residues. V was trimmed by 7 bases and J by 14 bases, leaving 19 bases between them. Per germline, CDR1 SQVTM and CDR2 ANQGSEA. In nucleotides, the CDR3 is TGCAGCGGATCGCTCGTGAACTCCCGGTATTTT. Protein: CSGSLVNSRYF.

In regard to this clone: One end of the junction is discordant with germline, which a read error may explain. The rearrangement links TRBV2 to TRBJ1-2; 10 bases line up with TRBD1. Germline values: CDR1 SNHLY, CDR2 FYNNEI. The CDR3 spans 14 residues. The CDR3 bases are TGTGCCAGCATCCCGACAGGGGGCGCGTATGGCTACCCCTTC. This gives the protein CASIPTGGAYGYPF. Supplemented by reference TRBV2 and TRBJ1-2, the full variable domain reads EPEVTQTPSHQVTQMGQEVILRCVPISNHLYFYWYRQILGQKVEFLVSFYNNEISEKSEIFDDQFSVERPDGSNFTLKIRSTKLEDSAMYFCASIPTGGAYGYPFGSGTRLTVV.

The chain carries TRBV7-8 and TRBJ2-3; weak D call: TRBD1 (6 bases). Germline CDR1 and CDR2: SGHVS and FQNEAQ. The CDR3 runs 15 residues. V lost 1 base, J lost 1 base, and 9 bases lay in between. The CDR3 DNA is TGTGCCAGCAGCTTAGGGACAGACCGCACAGATACGCAGTATTTT. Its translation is CASSLGTDRTDTQYF. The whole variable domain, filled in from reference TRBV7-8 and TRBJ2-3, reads GAGVSQSPRYKVAKRGQDVALRCDPISGHVSLFWYQQALGQGPEFLTYFQNEAQLDKSGLPSDRFFAERPEGSVSTLKIQRTQQEDSAVYLCASSLGTDRTDTQYFGPGTRLTVL.

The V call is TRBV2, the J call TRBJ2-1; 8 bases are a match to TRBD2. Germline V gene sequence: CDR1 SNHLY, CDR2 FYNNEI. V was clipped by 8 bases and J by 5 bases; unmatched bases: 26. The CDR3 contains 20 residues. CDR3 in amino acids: CASPSRSGSVDPGLDNEQFF. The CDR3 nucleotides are TGTGCCAGCCCTTCACGGAGCGGGAGTGTCGACCCGGGACTTGACAATGAGCAGTTCTTC. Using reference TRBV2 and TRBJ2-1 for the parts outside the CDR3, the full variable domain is EPEVTQTPSHQVTQMGQEVILRCVPISNHLYFYWYRQILGQKVEFLVSFYNNEISEKSEIFDDQFSVERPDGSNFTLKIRSTKLEDSAMYFCASPSRSGSVDPGLDNEQFFGPGTRLTVL.

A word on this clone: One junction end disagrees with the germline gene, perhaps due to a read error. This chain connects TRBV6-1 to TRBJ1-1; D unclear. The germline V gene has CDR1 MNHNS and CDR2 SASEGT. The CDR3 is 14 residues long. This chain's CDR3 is CASTERPTYTEAFF. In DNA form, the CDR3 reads TGTGCCAGCACTGAACGCCCGACATACACTGAAGCTTTCTTT.

As DNA, the CDR3 is TGTGCCAGCAGTCCTGGGACAGGGACCTATACGCAGTATTTT. Residues: CASSPGTGTYTQYF. This chain uses TRBV28 with TRBJ2-3; 9 nucleotides align to TRBD1. The CDR3 has 14 residues. V lost 5 bases to trimming and J lost 7 bases; unmatched junction nucleotides: 7. Germline CDR1 reads MDHEN; CDR2 reads SYDVKM.

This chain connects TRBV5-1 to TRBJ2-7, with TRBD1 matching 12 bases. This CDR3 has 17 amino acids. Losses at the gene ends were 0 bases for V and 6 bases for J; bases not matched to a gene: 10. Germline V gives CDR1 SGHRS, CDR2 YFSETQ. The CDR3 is CASSLVLGGQGAFEQYF. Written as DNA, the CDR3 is TGCGCCAGCAGCTTGGTCCTGGGGGGACAGGGGGCGTTCGAGCAGTACTTC.

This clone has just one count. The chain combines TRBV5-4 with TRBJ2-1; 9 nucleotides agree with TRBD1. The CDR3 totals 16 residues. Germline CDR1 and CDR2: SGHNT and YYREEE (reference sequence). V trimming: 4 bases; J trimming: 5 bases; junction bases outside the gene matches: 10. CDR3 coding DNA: TGTGCCAGCAGCAAAACGGGACAGGGAGGCAACAATGAGCAGTTCTTC. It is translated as CASSKTGQGGNNEQFF. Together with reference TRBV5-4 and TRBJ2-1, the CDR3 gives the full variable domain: ETGVTQSPTHLIKTRGQQVTLRCSSQSGHNTVSWYQQALGQGPQFIFQYYREEENGRGNFPPRFSGLQFPNYSSELNVNALELDDSALYLCASSKTGQGGNNEQFFGPGTRLTVL.

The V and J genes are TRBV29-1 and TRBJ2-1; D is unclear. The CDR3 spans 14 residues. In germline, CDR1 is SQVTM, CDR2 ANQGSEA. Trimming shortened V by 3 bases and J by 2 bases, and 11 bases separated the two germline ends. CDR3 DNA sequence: TGCAGCGTTGACGTCAGGCGAACCTACAATGAGCAGTTCTTC. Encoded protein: CSVDVRRTYNEQFF.

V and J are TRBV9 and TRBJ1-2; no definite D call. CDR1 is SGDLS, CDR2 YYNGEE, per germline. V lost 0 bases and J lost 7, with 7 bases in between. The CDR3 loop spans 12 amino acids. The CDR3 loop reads CASSVVESGYTF. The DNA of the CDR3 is TGTGCCAGCAGCGTAGTGGAGTCTGGCTACACCTTC.

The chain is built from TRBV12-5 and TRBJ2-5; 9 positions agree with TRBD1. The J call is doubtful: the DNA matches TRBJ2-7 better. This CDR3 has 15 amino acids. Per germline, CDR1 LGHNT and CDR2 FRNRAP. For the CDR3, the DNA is TGTGCTAGTGGGATCCCGGGACAGGGTTCCTACGAGCAGTACTTC. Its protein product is CASGIPGQGSYEQYF.

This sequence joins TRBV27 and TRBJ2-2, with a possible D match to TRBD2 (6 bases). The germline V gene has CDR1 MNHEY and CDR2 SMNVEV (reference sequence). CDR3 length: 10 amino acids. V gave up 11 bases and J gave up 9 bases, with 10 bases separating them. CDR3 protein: CAAGNRELFF. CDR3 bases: TGTGCCGCGGGGAACAGGGAGCTGTTTTTT.

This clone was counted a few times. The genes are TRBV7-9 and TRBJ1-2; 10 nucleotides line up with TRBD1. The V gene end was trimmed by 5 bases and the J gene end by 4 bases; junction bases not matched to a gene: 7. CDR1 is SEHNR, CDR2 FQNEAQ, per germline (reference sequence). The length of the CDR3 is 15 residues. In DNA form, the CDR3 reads TGTGCCAGCAGCCCACGACAGGGGGCAGCCTATGGCTACACCTTC. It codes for CASSPRQGAAYGYTF.

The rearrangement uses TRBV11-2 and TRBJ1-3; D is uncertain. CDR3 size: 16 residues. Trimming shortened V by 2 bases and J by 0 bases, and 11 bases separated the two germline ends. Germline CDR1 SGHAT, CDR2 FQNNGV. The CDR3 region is CASSLTHLSSGNTIYF. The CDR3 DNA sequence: TGTGCCAGCAGCTTAACCCACCTGAGCTCTGGAAACACCATATATTTT.

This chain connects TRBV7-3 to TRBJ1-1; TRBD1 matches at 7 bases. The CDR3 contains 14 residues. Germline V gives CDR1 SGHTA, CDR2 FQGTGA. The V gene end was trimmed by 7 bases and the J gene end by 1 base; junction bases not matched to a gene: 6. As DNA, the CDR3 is TGTGCCAGCATGATACAGGGGAAGAACACTGAAGCTTTCTTT. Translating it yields CASMIQGKNTEAFF.

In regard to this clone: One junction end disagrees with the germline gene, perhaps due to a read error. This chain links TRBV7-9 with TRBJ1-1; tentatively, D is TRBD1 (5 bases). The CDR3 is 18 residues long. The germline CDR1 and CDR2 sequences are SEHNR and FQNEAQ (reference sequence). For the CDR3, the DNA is TGTTCCAGCAGTCCCCCCATCCGGGAGATACTTCAGGGCACTGAAGCTTTCTTT. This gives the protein CSSSPPIREILQGTEAFF.